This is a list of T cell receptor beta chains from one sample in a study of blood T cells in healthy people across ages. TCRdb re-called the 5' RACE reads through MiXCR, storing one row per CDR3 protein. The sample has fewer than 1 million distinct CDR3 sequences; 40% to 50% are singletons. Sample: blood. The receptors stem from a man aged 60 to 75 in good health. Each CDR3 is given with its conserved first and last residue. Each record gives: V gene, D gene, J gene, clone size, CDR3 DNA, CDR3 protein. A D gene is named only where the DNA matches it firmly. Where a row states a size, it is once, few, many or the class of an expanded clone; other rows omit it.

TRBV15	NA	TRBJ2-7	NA	TGTGCCATCAGCAGAGACCAACAGGGTATCTCCTACGAGCAGTACTTC	CAISRDQQGISYEQYF
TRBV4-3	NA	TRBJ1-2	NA	TGCGCCAGCAGCCAAGGGGGGGGCAGATCTAACTATGGCTACACCTTC	CASSQGGGRSNYGYTF
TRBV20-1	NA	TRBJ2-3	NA	TGCAGTGCTCCAGGGCCAGAGTTCACAGATGCGCAGTATTTT	CSAPGPEFTDAQYF
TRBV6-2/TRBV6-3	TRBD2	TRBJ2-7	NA	TGTGCCAGCAGCAGACTAGCGGGGAGGGACGAGCAGTACTTC	CASSRLAGRDEQYF
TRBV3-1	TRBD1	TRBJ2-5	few	TGTGCCAGCAGCCACAGGGGGCAAGAGACCCAGTACTTC	CASSHRGQETQYF
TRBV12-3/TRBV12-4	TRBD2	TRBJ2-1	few	TGTGCCAGCAGCCTCGTAGGGACTCGTGCGGGGGGTTTGTTCTTC	CASSLVGTRAGGLFF
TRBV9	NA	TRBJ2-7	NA	TGTGCCAGCAGCGTAGGGCAGCTTCCATCCTACGGGCAGTACTTC	CASSVGQLPSYGQYF
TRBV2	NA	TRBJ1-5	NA	TGTGCCAGCAGTGGATATAGCAATCAGCCCCAGCATTTT	CASSGYSNQPQHF
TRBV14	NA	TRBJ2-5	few	TGTGCCAGCAGCCAAGATAGGAAAGGGGGAGAGACCCAGTACTTC	CASSQDRKGGETQYF
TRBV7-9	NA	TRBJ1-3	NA	TGTGCCAGCGGCACCCAGACGGCATCAAACACCATATATTTT	CASGTQTASNTIYF
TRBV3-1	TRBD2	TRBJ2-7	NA	TGTGCCAGCAGCCCCGCGGGGGAATCCTACGAGCAGTACTTC	CASSPAGESYEQYF
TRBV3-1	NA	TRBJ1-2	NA	TGTGCCAGCAGCCAAGAAGGGGGGACGCCCGGCTACACCTTC	CASSQEGGTPGYTF
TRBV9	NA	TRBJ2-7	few	TGTGCCAGCAGCGCCGACCCGGGACGGAGCTACGAGCAGTACTTC	CASSADPGRSYEQYF
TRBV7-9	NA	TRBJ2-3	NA	TGTGCCAGCAGCTTATTTAGTGATACGCAGTATTTT	CASSLFSDTQYF
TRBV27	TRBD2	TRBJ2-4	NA	TGTGCCAGCAGTTTTGGACTAGCGGGGGGAGGCTACGGGCAGTACTTC	CASSFGLAGGGYGQYF
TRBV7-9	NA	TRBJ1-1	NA	TGTGCCAGCAGCCGAGAACAGGTGAACACTGAAGCTTTCTTT	CASSREQVNTEAFF
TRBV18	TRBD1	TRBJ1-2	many	TGTGCCAGCAGTCCAACCGGGACAGGCTATGGCTACACCTTC	CASSPTGTGYGYTF
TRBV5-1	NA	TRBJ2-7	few	TGCGCCAGCAGCTTGTATGCGACTTCCAACGAGCAGTACTTC	CASSLYATSNEQYF